This TCR beta chain was recovered during a study of metastatic and nonmetastatic thyroid tumors. Trimming took 2 bases from V and 3 from J, leaving 19 bases between them. The CDR3 is made up of 17 amino acids. The germline V gene encodes CDR1 MNHEY and CDR2 SMNVEV (reference sequence). This clone showed up many times. MiXCR reprocessed the PCR reads for TCRdb. The sample yields about 25,000 clones, 15% to 20% seen once. Until they underwent thyroid surgery, no patient had received any treatment. The V gene is TRBV27, the J gene TRBJ1-1; D is unresolved. The sequenced sample was blood. The receptor's source is a male donor with papillary thyroid cancer or a benign thyroid nodule (not recorded which). Some clones in this sample may be carry-over from other donors' samples. The chain's CDR3 is CASSLRSPRRLDTEAFF. CDR3 coding DNA: TGTGCCAGCAGTTTAAGGAGCCCCCGCCGATTGGACACTGAAGCTTTCTTT.